Listed below are T cell receptor beta chains from one sample, sequenced in a study of T cells expressing NK-cell markers. TCRdb reprocessed the 5' RACE reads and reports one entry per CDR3 protein, with no DNA. This sample's clone table lists 150,000 to 200,000 distinct CDR3 sequences. Material: blood T cells: a sorted CD56 or NKG2C T cell subset, CD4+ or CD8+ T cells, or bulk PBMC T cells (not recorded which). Every receptor here comes from a man aged 18-69 years in good health. Each CDR3 is given with its conserved first and last residue.

len	v_gene	j_gene	CDR3aa
16	TRBV7-8	TRBJ2-7	CASSLKGGGSIYEQYF
14	TRBV25-1	TRBJ2-2	CASSHSGLTGELFF
17	TRBV12-3/TRBV12-4	TRBJ2-7	CASSSEGEREVRYEQYF
16	TRBV3-1	TRBJ2-1	CASSQDVTLVGNEQFF
14	TRBV25-1	TRBJ2-5	CASSETVGRETQYF
13	TRBV5-1	TRBJ2-1	CASSFHFGGEQFF
13	TRBV7-6	TRBJ1-1	CASSLLEGTEAFF
15	TRBV27	TRBJ2-1	CASIPPGQGSQEQFF
15	TRBV7-9	TRBJ2-1	CASSLVTGKLGEQFF
16	TRBV28	TRBJ1-5	CASSPTDDRINQPQHF
15	TRBV3-1	TRBJ2-3	CASRALADSTDTQYF
13	TRBV19	TRBJ2-1	CASSWGQNNEQFF
12	TRBV19	TRBJ1-2	CASSNTGSGYTF
16	TRBV23-1	TRBJ1-6	CASSQQDTSYNSPLHF
16	TRBV24-1	TRBJ2-5	CATSALGLAGQETQYF
13	TRBV19	TRBJ1-1	CASSNAGLVEAFF
14	TRBV13	TRBJ1-1	CASSLDPPGTEAFF
16	TRBV11-3	TRBJ2-1	CASSLGSMGFTDEQFF
16	TRBV6-1	TRBJ1-6	CASSQRGISYNSPLHF
13	TRBV27	TRBJ2-5	CASSSSGSETQYF
13	TRBV6-5	TRBJ2-1	CASSSRDSHEQFF
16	TRBV12-3/TRBV12-4	TRBJ1-4	CASSHRDLATNEKLFF
14	TRBV19	TRBJ2-5	CASSPRQLQETQYF
13	TRBV27	TRBJ2-4	CASSFAQGDIQYF
17	TRBV12-3/TRBV12-4	TRBJ2-3	CASRVSWAPRITDTQYF
18	TRBV13	TRBJ2-1	CASSRRTSGGVSYNEQFF
17	TRBV12-3/TRBV12-4	TRBJ2-5	CASSLAYGGRFQETQYF
16	TRBV11-1	TRBJ2-1	CASSLEDRVGSNEQFF
14	TRBV4-2	TRBJ2-7	CASSPGRGTYEQYF
12	TRBV2	TRBJ1-1	CASSSGTVEAFF
16	TRBV27	TRBJ1-6	CASRTVFSSYNSPLHF
15	TRBV11-2	TRBJ2-1	CASSFQPSTYNEQFF
14	TRBV25-1	TRBJ2-7	CASSPEGSSYEQYF
15	TRBV12-5	TRBJ2-1	CASQRDQGTYNEQFF
16	TRBV23-1	TRBJ1-5	CATNDDNGTGQQPQHF
13	TRBV11-2	TRBJ1-2	CASSLNANYGYTF
16	TRBV7-8	TRBJ2-3	CASSLVPKTSTDTQYF
16	TRBV7-2	TRBJ2-2	CASSETSGGHRGELFF
15	TRBV27	TRBJ2-5	CASSLQTGSQETQYF
17	TRBV27	TRBJ2-2	CASSLGADRGKAGELFF
15	TRBV15	TRBJ2-6	CATSRQASGANVLTF
15	TRBV13	TRBJ2-1	CASRKGPPTRNEQFF
15	TRBV19	TRBJ2-7	CASSMALGQSYEQYF
15	TRBV27	TRBJ2-7	CASSLGGTPVDEQYF
15	TRBV6-5	TRBJ2-3	CASSYGGPPTDTQYF
17	TRBV28	TRBJ2-5	CASSGPLFSRVQETQYF
19	TRBV7-7	TRBJ2-2	CASSLAPLEIGANTGELFF
14	TRBV7-9	TRBJ1-2	CASSFTGEDYGYTF
14	TRBV20-1	TRBJ2-3	CSARVLESTDTQYF
16	TRBV20-1	TRBJ1-5	CSAREVGEQETQPQHF
15	TRBV5-1	TRBJ1-2	CASSLWTWDNYGYTF
17	TRBV12-2	TRBJ2-5	CASRLEGLAEYQETQYF
13	TRBV19	TRBJ2-7	CASSIGTNYEQYF
13	TRBV20-1	TRBJ2-3	CSAKDSSTDTQYF
15	TRBV13	TRBJ2-7	CASSSGQAIIYEQYF